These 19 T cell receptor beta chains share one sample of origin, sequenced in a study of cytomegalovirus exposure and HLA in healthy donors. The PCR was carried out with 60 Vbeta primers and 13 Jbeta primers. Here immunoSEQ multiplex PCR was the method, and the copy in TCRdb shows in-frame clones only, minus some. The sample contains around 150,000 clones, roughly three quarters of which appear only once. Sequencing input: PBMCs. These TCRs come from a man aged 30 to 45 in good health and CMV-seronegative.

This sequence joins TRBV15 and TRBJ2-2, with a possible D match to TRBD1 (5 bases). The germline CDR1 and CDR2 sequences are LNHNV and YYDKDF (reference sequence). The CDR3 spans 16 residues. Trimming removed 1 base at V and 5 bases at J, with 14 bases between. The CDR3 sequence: CATSRARQPRTGELFF. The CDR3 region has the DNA TGTGCCACCAGCAGAGCGAGACAGCCGAGGACCGGGGAGCTGTTTTTT.

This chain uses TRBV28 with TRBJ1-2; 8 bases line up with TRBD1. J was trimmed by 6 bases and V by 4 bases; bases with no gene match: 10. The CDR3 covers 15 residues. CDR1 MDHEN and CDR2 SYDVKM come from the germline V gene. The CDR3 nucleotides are TGTGCCAGCAGTTCGCCAGGACAGGGACGGAATGGCTACACCTTC. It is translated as CASSSPGQGRNGYTF.

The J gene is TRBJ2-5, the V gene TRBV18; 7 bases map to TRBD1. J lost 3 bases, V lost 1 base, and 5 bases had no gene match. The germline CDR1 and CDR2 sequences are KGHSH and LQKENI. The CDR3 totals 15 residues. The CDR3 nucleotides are TGTGCCAGCTCACCACGTACGACAGGGAAAGAGACCCAGTACTTC. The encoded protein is CASSPRTTGKETQYF.

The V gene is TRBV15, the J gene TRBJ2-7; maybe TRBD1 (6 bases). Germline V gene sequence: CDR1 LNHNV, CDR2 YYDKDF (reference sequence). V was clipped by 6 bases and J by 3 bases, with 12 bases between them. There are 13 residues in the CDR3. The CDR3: CATSLDRHYEQYF. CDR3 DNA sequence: TGTGCCACCAGTTTGGACAGACACTACGAGCAGTACTTC.

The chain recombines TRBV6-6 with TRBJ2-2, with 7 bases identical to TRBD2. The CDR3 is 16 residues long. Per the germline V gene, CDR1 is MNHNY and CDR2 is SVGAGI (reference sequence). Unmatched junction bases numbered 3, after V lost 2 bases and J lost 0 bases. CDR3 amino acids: CASSYLAAPNTGELFF. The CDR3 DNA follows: TGTGCCAGCAGTTACCTAGCGGCTCCGAACACCGGGGAGCTGTTTTTT.

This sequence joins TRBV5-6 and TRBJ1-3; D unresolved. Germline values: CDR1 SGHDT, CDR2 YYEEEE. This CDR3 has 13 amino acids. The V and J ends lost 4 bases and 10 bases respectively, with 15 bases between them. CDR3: CASSLLTFSTIYF. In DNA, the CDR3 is TGTGCCAGCAGCCTACTGACATTCTCTACCATATATTTT.

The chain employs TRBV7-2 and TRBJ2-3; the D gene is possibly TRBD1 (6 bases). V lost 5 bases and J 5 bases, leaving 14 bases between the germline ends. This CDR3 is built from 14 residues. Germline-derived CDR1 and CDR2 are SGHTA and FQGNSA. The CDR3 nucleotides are TGTGCCAGCAGCCCTGGGCAGGGGCAAGATACGCAGTATTTT. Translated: CASSPGQGQDTQYF.

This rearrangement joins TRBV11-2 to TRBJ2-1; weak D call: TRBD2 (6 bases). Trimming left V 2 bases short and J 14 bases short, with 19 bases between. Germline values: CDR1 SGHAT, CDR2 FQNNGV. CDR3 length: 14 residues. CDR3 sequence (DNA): TGTGCCAGCAGCTTAAGGGGCGGGGTCGTGTCGGAGTTCTTC. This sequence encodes CASSLRGGVVSEFF.

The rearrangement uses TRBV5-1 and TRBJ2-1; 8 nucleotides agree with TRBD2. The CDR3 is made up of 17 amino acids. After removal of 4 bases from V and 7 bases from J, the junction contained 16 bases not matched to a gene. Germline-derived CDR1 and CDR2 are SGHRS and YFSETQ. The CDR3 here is CASSRLLISGRGNEQFF. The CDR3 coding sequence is TGCGCCAGCAGCCGACTCCTCATAAGCGGGAGAGGGAATGAGCAGTTCTTC.

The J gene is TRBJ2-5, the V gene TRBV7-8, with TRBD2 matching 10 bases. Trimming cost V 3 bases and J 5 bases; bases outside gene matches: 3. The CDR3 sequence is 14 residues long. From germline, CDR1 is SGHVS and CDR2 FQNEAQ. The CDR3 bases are TGTGCCAGCAGCTTCGGAGCGGGAGGGGAGACCCAGTACTTC. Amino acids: CASSFGAGGETQYF.

CDR3 residues: CASSRLAAAYEQYF. CDR3 DNA: TGTGCCAGCAGCCGACTAGCGGCAGCCTACGAGCAGTACTTC. The chain recombines TRBV5-4 with TRBJ2-7, with 9 bases lining up with TRBD2. The CDR3 is made up of 14 amino acids. Trimming took 4 bases from V and 2 from J; bases not matched to a gene: 4. Germline lookup yields CDR1 SGHNT and CDR2 YYREEE (reference sequence).

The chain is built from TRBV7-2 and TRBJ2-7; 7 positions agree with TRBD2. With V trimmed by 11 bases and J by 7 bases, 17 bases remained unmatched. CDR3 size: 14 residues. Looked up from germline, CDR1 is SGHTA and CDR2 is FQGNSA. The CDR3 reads CAAGFGGSSREQYF. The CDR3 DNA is TGTGCCGCAGGGTTTGGCGGGAGTTCGAGGGAGCAGTACTTC.

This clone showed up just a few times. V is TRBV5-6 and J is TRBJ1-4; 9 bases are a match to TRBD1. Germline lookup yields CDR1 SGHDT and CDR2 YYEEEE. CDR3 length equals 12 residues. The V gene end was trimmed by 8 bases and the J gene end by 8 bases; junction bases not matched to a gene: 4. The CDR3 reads CASRQGGEKLFF. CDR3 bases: TGTGCCAGTAGACAGGGGGGCGAAAAACTGTTTTTT.

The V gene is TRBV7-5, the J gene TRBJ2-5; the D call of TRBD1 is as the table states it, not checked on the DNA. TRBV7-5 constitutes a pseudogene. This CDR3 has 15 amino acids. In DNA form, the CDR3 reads TGTGCCAGAAGCTTCCGCCTGGGGCCAGGGGAGACCCAGTACTTC. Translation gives CARSFRLGPGETQYF.

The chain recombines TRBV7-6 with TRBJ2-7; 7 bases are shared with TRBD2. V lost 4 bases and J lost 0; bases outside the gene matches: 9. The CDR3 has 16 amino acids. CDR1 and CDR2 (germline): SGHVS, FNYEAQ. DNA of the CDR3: TGTGCCAGCAGCTCGTTTGCAGCGGGAAACTCCTACGAGCAGTACTTC. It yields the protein CASSSFAAGNSYEQYF. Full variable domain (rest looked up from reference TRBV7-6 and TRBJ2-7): GAGVSQSPRYKVTKRGQDVALRCDPISGHVSLYWYRQALGQGPEFLTYFNYEAQQDKSGLPNDRFSAERPEGSISTLTIQRTEQRDSAMYRCASSSFAAGNSYEQYFGPGTRLTVT.

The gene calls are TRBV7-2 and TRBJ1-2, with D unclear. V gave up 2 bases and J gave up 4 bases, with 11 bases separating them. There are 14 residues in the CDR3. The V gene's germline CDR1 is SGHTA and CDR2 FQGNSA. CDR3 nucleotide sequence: TGTGCCAGCAGCTTATTGGGGAGGGCCTATGGCTACACCTTC. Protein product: CASSLLGRAYGYTF.

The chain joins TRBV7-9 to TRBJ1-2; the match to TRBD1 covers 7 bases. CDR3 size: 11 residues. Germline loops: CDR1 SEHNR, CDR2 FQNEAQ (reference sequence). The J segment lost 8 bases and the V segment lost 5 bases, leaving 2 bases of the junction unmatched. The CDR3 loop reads CASSQGEGYTF. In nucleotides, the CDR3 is TGTGCCAGCAGCCAGGGGGAGGGCTACACCTTC.

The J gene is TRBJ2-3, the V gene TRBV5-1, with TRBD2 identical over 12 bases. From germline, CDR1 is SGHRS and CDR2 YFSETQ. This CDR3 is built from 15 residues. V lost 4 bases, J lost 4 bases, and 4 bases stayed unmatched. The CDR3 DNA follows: TGCGCCAGCAGCCCGACTAGCGGGAGTGCAGATACGCAGTATTTT. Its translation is CASSPTSGSADTQYF.

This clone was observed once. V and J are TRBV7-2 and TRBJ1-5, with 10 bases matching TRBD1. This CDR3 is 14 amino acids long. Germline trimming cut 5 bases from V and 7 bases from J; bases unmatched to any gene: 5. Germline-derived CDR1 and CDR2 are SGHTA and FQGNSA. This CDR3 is CASSRQGAGQPQHF. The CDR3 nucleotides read TGTGCCAGCAGCAGACAGGGGGCTGGCCAGCCCCAGCATTTT.